This is a list of T cell receptor beta chains from one sample in a study of breast tumors, draining lymph nodes, adjacent tissues. TCRdb re-called the multiplex PCR reads with MiXCR, one entry per CDR3 protein. The table shows about 180,000 distinct CDR3 sequences, with roughly 30% occurring only once. The sequenced sample consisted of axillary lymph node tissue. All receptors come from a female donor with breast cancer. Some clones in this sample may be carry-over from other donors' samples. Both conserved end residues are part of each CDR3. A D gene is named only where the DNA matches it firmly. Some rows have no size entry. The others give once, few or many, or a class for an expanded clone.

j_call: TRBJ2-7; v_call: TRBV7-9; d_call: TRBD2; clone_size: many; cdr3_aa: CASRPGLAGYEQYF; cdr3_nt: TGTGCCAGCAGACCGGGACTAGCGGGCTACGAGCAGTACTTC
j_call: TRBJ2-3; v_call: TRBV19; d_call: .; clone_size: many; cdr3_aa: CASSIGTTSTDTQYF; cdr3_nt: TGTGCCAGTAGTATCGGCACAACTAGCACAGATACGCAGTATTTT
j_call: TRBJ1-6; v_call: TRBV30; d_call: TRBD1; clone_size: many; cdr3_aa: CACRGEYNSPLHF; cdr3_nt: TGTGCCTGCAGGGGGGAGTATAATTCACCCCTCCACTTT
j_call: TRBJ2-3; v_call: TRBV10-3; d_call: TRBD1; clone_size: many; cdr3_aa: CAITTGDGTDTQYF; cdr3_nt: TGTGCCATAACAACAGGGGATGGGACAGATACGCAGTATTTT
j_call: TRBJ2-7; v_call: TRBV15; d_call: .; clone_size: .; cdr3_aa: CVTSRDDSDNYEQYF; cdr3_nt: TGTGTCACCAGCAGGGATGACAGCGACAACTACGAGCAGTACTTC
j_call: TRBJ2-7; v_call: TRBV20-1; d_call: TRBD1; clone_size: .; cdr3_aa: CSAQGDRSYAQYF; cdr3_nt: TGCAGTGCCCAAGGGGACAGGAGCTACGCGCAGTACTTC
j_call: TRBJ2-7; v_call: TRBV11-3; d_call: .; clone_size: few; cdr3_aa: CASSLKGTASLYEQYF; cdr3_nt: TGTGCCAGCAGCTTAAAAGGTACAGCGAGTCTTTACGAGCAGTACTTC
j_call: TRBJ2-5; v_call: TRBV25-1; d_call: .; clone_size: many; cdr3_aa: CASSDEGGGTDQETQYF; cdr3_nt: TGTGCCAGCAGTGACGAGGGGGGGGGCACAGACCAAGAGACCCAGTACTTC
j_call: TRBJ2-3; v_call: TRBV7-8; d_call: .; clone_size: many; cdr3_aa: CASSLALHRPTDTQYF; cdr3_nt: TGTGCCAGCAGCTTAGCCCTTCACAGACCCACAGATACGCAGTATTTT
j_call: TRBJ1-2; v_call: TRBV10-3; d_call: .; clone_size: .; cdr3_aa: CAISAVDSDGYTF; cdr3_nt: TGTGCCATCAGTGCCGTGGACAGTGATGGCTACACCTTC
j_call: TRBJ2-5; v_call: TRBV11-1; d_call: TRBD1; clone_size: .; cdr3_aa: CASSLRDSHQETQYF; cdr3_nt: TGTGCCAGCAGTCTCCGGGACAGTCACCAAGAGACCCAGTACTTC
j_call: TRBJ2-7; v_call: TRBV29-1; d_call: TRBD1; clone_size: .; cdr3_aa: CSVEVQTGDYEQYF; cdr3_nt: TGCAGCGTTGAAGTCCAGACAGGGGATTACGAGCAGTACTTC
j_call: TRBJ2-1; v_call: TRBV6-5; d_call: .; clone_size: few; cdr3_aa: CASSHSASLYNEQFF; cdr3_nt: TGTGCCAGCAGTCACTCGGCTAGCCTATACAATGAGCAGTTCTTC
j_call: TRBJ1-6; v_call: TRBV12-3/TRBV12-4; d_call: TRBD1; clone_size: many; cdr3_aa: CASSDTGENSPLHF; cdr3_nt: TGTGCCAGCAGTGACACAGGGGAAAATTCACCCCTCCACTTT
j_call: TRBJ1-5; v_call: TRBV7-2; d_call: TRBD1; clone_size: many; cdr3_aa: CASSFGDRDQGQPQHF; cdr3_nt: TGTGCCAGCAGCTTTGGCGACAGGGACCAGGGTCAGCCCCAGCATTTT
j_call: TRBJ2-1; v_call: TRBV20-1; d_call: .; clone_size: many; cdr3_aa: CSARGGSLIPQFF; cdr3_nt: TGCAGTGCTAGAGGGGGTAGCCTGATACCTCAGTTCTTC
j_call: TRBJ1-1; v_call: TRBV6-6; d_call: .; clone_size: .; cdr3_aa: CASSEWGAGTEAFF; cdr3_nt: TGTGCCAGCAGTGAATGGGGGGCCGGCACTGAAGCTTTCTTT
j_call: TRBJ2-7; v_call: TRBV6-4; d_call: TRBD2; clone_size: .; cdr3_aa: CASYPGGLARIGKQYF; cdr3_nt: TGTGCCAGCTACCCTGGGGGACTAGCGAGGATTGGCAAGCAGTACTTC
j_call: TRBJ2-1; v_call: TRBV29-1; d_call: TRBD2; clone_size: .; cdr3_aa: CSVRAGSPYNEQFF; cdr3_nt: TGCAGCGTCCGAGCGGGAAGTCCCTACAATGAGCAGTTCTTC
j_call: TRBJ2-3; v_call: TRBV6-6; d_call: .; clone_size: many; cdr3_aa: CAATDWGIFTDTQYF; cdr3_nt: TGTGCCGCCACTGACTGGGGGATCTTTACAGATACGCAGTATTTT